These 2 T cell receptor beta chains were all obtained from the same sample, sequenced in a study of neurological immune-mediated disorders. TCRdb ran MiXCR on the 5' RACE reads and lists one entry per CDR3 protein. The profile shows 77,000 or so distinct CDR3 sequences, roughly 9.9% of them singletons. Sequencing input: PBMCs. These receptors were collected from a man in his fifties in good health.

This clonotype was observed at least ten times. The rearrangement uses TRBV4-3 and TRBJ2-5; 7 positions match TRBD2. CDR1 is LGHNA and CDR2 is YSLEER in the germline V gene. With 4 bases clipped from V and 10 bases from J, the junction kept 15 bases outside the gene matches. The CDR3 has 15 amino acids. CDR3 DNA sequence: TGCGCCAGCAGCCCCGGGAGGTTAGGGTCGGGGGACCAGTACTTC. Translating it yields CASSPGRLGSGDQYF.

The rearrangement uses TRBV20-1 and TRBJ2-3, with 9 bases aligning to TRBD1. In germline, CDR1 is DFQATT, CDR2 SNEGSKA (reference sequence). V lost 3 bases to trimming and J lost 2 bases; unmatched junction nucleotides: 3. The CDR3 is 14 residues long. DNA of the CDR3: TGCAGTGCTAGGGGGACAGGGCCCACAGATACGCAGTATTTT. This sequence encodes CSARGTGPTDTQYF.